This T cell receptor beta chain comes out of a study of cytomegalovirus exposure and HLA in healthy donors (dated by TCRdb to about 2017). The study in broad terms: In an earlier analysis of some 550 of the donors, under 300 Gb of sequence data and approximately 120 million unique TCR beta sequences from 150 million to 200 million T cells were reported. An early release covering about 600 HLA-typed donors comprised approximately 300 gigabases of sequencing data and tens of millions of unique TCR sequences. Of the roughly 400 genotyped donors, around 81% fell in the genetic ancestry cluster associated with self-reported Caucasian donors. The aim of the study was to test whether cataloging public T cell receptors could identify signatures of past pathogen exposure. The study used immunosequencing to profile the T cell repertoires of under 700 subjects and linked those repertoires to cytomegalovirus serostatus. A separate validation cohort of 100 to 150 different subjects was used in addition to the approximately 670-subject first cohort. High-throughput TCR immunosequencing, statistical association of individual TCRs with disease status, and machine learning were combined to predict cytomegalovirus infection status. A later analysis re-analyzed previously published TCR beta repertoires from 660 or so donors and added high-resolution HLA genotyping to study TCR occurrence patterns. In the later analysis, no new phenotypic data were used to find candidate immune exposures; instead, reliance was placed on TCR beta sequences and their occurrence across donors. In an earlier analysis of 500 to 650 of the donors, high-throughput TCR beta sequencing was used to judge whether each TCR beta V gene segment behaved as functional or pseudogenic. Donor age, sex, ethnicity and CMV serostatus were compiled alongside the repertoire data. In a later genetic analysis, genome-wide SNP genotypes for about three fifths of the roughly 670 donors were used, and that subset was treated as a discovery cohort. All discovery cohort repertoires had been generated using a single sequencing platform. HLA typing covered class I and class II loci at four-digit resolution. Typing coverage varied by locus: roughly 629-630 donors for A, B, C, DRB1 and DQB1; approximately 500 for DQA1; 606 for DPA1; 450 to 480 for DPB1. Roughly 5 DR-DQ haplotypes were treated as single units for association and clustering because of strong linkage in the cohort. Among around 400 genotyped donors of the cohort, an average of around 240,000 unique TCR beta nucleotide sequences was sequenced per donor, of which 15% to 20% were non-productive.

Details on this clone: Its antigen remains undetermined. The input lacks base qualities; no much larger clone sits a single base away.

Germline trimming amounts to 2 bases on V and 4 bases on J, with 5 as the count of junction bases outside the gene matches. Including cysteine and phenylalanine, the CDR3 has 15 amino acids. The entry retains the CDR3 DNA only, 45 bases that are in frame from base 1. For CDR1 and CDR2, the germline V gene (reference sequence) lists WNHNN and SYGVQD. In total, 500 to 700 healthy bone marrow donors made up the cohort. Cohort members were all nominally healthy when sampled, although unrecorded immune exposures were likely present. The donor was CMV seropositive and belonged to the group of 250 to 300 seropositive cohort members. A peripheral blood sample was provided by each donor, and peripheral blood mononuclear cells were used for TCR beta sequencing. Genomic DNA extraction from the blood cell samples was performed with the Qiagen DNeasy Blood Extraction Kit. Library prep was done by the immunoSEQ multiplex PCR assay. The multiplex PCR relied on a mix of 60 forward primers for TCR Vbeta segments and 13 reverse primers for TCR Jbeta segments. A multiplex PCR assay on genomic DNA amplified the CDR3 region of rearranged TCR beta genes. Amplified TCR beta libraries were sequenced as 87-base-pair reads on the Illumina HiSeq System. Turning to the authors' computational methods: A later analysis counted 75 million to 100 million unique TCR beta chains across the 640 or so repertoires, and roughly 10 million of these chains were shared by at least two donors. A nearest-neighbor algorithm error-corrected the raw reads and collapsed the reads into unique sequences, merging closely related sequences to remove PCR and sequencing errors. Alignment of CDR3 sequences to IMGT reference sequences was used to assign V, D and J gene segments. For a sequence to be retained, at least a six-nucleotide match to both a V gene segment and a J gene segment was required. A rearrangement counted as productive if the CDR3 had no stop codons and remained in frame with V and J, and every other rearrangement counted as non-productive. Following IMGT convention, CDR3 was defined as the stretch from the second conserved V-encoded cysteine to the conserved J-encoded phenylalanine. Sequences without an unambiguous match to a single V gene segment were excluded from the earlier analysis of 450 to 750 of the donors. In an earlier analysis of 587 of the donors, V segments were called functional above 56.7% productive rearrangements and were called segregating when the between-donor standard deviation exceeded 5%. A statistical classification framework was built for diagnosing cytomegalovirus status from the catalog of TCR beta chain sequences. In a later analysis, TCR nucleotide sequences were compared against IMGT/GENE-DB human TR gene sequences so that V and J genes could be assigned. The TCRdist pipeline was used in a later analysis to assign CDR3 sequences and most-parsimonious VDJ recombination scenarios. In a later analysis, each TCR beta chain was defined by its CDR3 amino acid sequence together with its V-gene family, and reads without a unique V-gene family were excluded. A later analysis removed 500 to 650 highly shared, low-generation-probability nucleotide sequences to deal with suspected cross-contamination and a sequencing artifact. For each public chain, a later analysis derived a clonal expansion index from normalized ranks of inferred template counts within each repertoire. A later analysis computed generation probabilities with a VDJ recombination model fitted to out-of-frame rearrangements, and checked the results against IGoR. Hypergeometric tests were used in a later analysis to score TCR-TCR, TCR-HLA and TCR-CMV co-occurrence, with a repertoire-size bias correction applied to the TCR pairs. In a later analysis, false discovery rates were estimated by permuting HLA or CMV assignments 20 times. In a later analysis, co-occurring TCRs were grouped using DBSCAN, and TCRdist sequence similarity was added for clustering within HLA-allele-positive subsets. For co-occurrence clustering, repertoires with fewer than 30,000 or more than 120,000 public chains were excluded, along with several repertoires with anomalous nucleotide sharing. Sourced from immuneACCESS, this table was stored by TCRdb with only in-frame sequences that have V and J called. A share of the clones is absent; for the studies checked, an unresolved V gene accounts for under half, and the remainder has no known explanation. V, J and clone size reflect that table, while D and trimming were determined from the DNA. The sample profile shows some 51,000 clones; over 65% of them were found once. Of the sample, less than 35% is held by the ten largest clones.

What the work shows at the level of the full study, not this receptor alone: A later analysis reported that several top co-occurrence clusters appeared linked to parvovirus B19, influenza, CMV and Epstein-Barr virus. A cluster of highly shared sequence variants was judged likely to represent a technical artifact of the sequencing pipeline. Broadly in line with IMGT annotations, most TCR beta V segments showed up in productive rearrangements about 87% or about 30% of the time in an earlier analysis of under 700 of the donors. Immune exposure information for the cohort was limited to CMV serostatus. Fewer than 20 rarely observed V segments, including chromosome 9 orphons, were excluded from the earlier analysis of approximately 500 of the donors because counts were too low. In this cohort, only TCR beta chains were sequenced, and detectable features were limited by the absence of alpha or paired-chain data. Most TCR sequences were seen in very few donors, while some public TCRs were found in many individuals. Assigning TCR associations to individual alleles was difficult when HLA alleles, especially DR and DQ, strongly co-occurred. Roughly uniform sequencing depth across donors was assumed in presence/absence analyses, although this assumption may not hold. Because HLA typing was unavailable for some donors at each locus, only the typed subset was used in association tests. A few of the identified cytomegalovirus-associated TCR beta chains were confirmed in vitro to be specific for cytomegalovirus antigens. Compared with equally common non-associated chains, HLA-associated TCR beta chains in a later analysis were more clonally expanded and had lower generation probabilities. According to the authors, the approach could potentially be generalized to other disease states and immunological phenotypes. A later analysis associated 15,000 to 20,000 TCR beta sequences with specific HLA alleles at a false discovery rate of 0.05. Linkage disequilibrium might explain the correlated functional status among segregating V segments, but an unknown experimental factor could not be excluded. Most CMV-associated TCR beta chains appeared to be HLA-restricted in a later analysis, and the HLA associations seemed to be driven largely by CMV exposure. Because the 87-base-pair reads could not distinguish some IMGT-functional V segments, including TRBV6-2 and TRBV6-3, those segments were excluded. According to a later genetic analysis, donors in an Asian-associated ancestry cluster had fewer N-insertions in productive TCRs than the approximately 610-donor mean. Cytomegalovirus status was reported to be diagnosed by the classifier with high specificity and sensitivity in both the original and validation cohorts. A further reported finding was that TCR beta sequences accurately predicted the HLA-A and HLA-B alleles for most subjects in the first cohort. A later genetic analysis associated a missense DCLRE1C variant with V-gene and J-gene trimming of TCR beta chains, and an independent cohort replicated the association. A later analysis found that TCR association rates varied across HLA loci, with DRB1 alleles showing the most associated TCRs and HLA-C alleles the fewest. A total of fewer than 200 TCR beta chains were listed by the study as associated with cytomegalovirus.

Sequencing was carried out using PBMCs. The chain links TRBV10-1 with TRBJ2-3, with 8 central nucleotides matching TRBD1. This clonotype originated in a man between 40 and 49 years old in good health and CMV-seropositive. For the CDR3, the sequence is CASSEHGTGADTQYF. The nucleotides read TGCGCCAGCAGTGAGCACGGGACAGGAGCAGATACGCAGTATTTT.